A selection of T cell receptor beta chains follows, all from one sample in a study of post-analysis software for immune sequencing data. One entry per CDR3 protein, called by TCRdb with MiXCR from the PCR reads. Of 700,000 to 800,000 distinct CDR3 sequences listed, about 27% are singletons. Sequencing was carried out using blood. All receptors derive from a girl under 18 with multiple sclerosis. Each CDR3 is given with its conserved first and last residue. Each record gives: clone size, J gene, V gene, D gene, CDR3 DNA, CDR3 protein. A D gene is named only where the DNA matches it firmly. A row's size may be missing; if present it is once, few, many or a size class.

>NA|TRBJ2-5|TRBV15|NA
TGTGCCACCAGCAGAGTTTCAGAAGGAGAGACCCAGTACTTC
CATSRVSEGETQYF
>NA|TRBJ2-7|TRBV12-3/TRBV12-4|TRBD1
TGTGCCAGCAGCCTCGTTACAGGGGGCTACGAGCAGTACTTC
CASSLVTGGYEQYF
>NA|TRBJ2-7|TRBV20-1|TRBD2
TGCAGTGCTAGGGGACTAGCGGGAGGCTTAACGGACGAGCAGTACTTC
CSARGLAGGLTDEQYF
>NA|TRBJ2-3|TRBV20-1|NA
TGCAGTGCCAACCCCTTTGGGAATACGCAGTATTTT
CSANPFGNTQYF
>few|TRBJ2-5|TRBV9|NA
TGTGCCAGCAGTGAGAACAGGGATGGGGAGACCCAGTACTTC
CASSENRDGETQYF
>NA|TRBJ2-2|TRBV10-3|NA
TGTGCCATCAGTGATGGCGAACGGAACACCGGGGAGCTGTTTTTT
CAISDGERNTGELFF
>NA|TRBJ1-5|TRBV3-1|TRBD1
TGTGCCAGCAGCCAGGGACAGGGCGAGGGCAATCAGCCCCAGCATTTT
CASSQGQGEGNQPQHF
>NA|TRBJ2-1|TRBV29-1|TRBD2
TGCAGCGTTGAGTCTAGCGGACGGAATGAGCAGTTCTTC
CSVESSGRNEQFF
>few|TRBJ2-3|TRBV28|TRBD1
TGTGCCAGCAGCCCGGACAGGGGCTCAGATACGCAGTATTTT
CASSPDRGSDTQYF
>few|TRBJ2-4|TRBV24-1|NA
TGTGCCACCAGTGATGCCCCGGGAACCACGGGTCAGTACTTC
CATSDAPGTTGQYF
>few|TRBJ2-6|TRBV12-3/TRBV12-4|NA
TGTGCCAGCATGGGCGGTCCCTCTGGGGCCAACGTCCTGACTTTC
CASMGGPSGANVLTF
>NA|TRBJ2-1|TRBV2|NA
TGTGCCAGCCGGGGCGTGGGCCTCGTTGAGCAGTTCTTC
CASRGVGLVEQFF
>NA|TRBJ1-2|TRBV20-1|NA
TGCAGTGCTGAACAGGGAGTTAGGGGCTACACCTTC
CSAEQGVRGYTF